This TCR beta chain is from a study of blood T cell repertoires in COVID-19. The overall study: The samples span acute and convalescent COVID-19 from the United States, Italy and Spain. PBMCs, B-cell-depleted T cells, or T cells were the source of the cDNA or gDNA that made up the material.

Methods used by the authors: For nucleated cells, counts were estimated from reference gene primer amplification. Clones were sequenced by immunoSEQ multiplex PCR, and TCRdb holds only the in-frame ones, with some missing. That table gives V, J and clone size, and the DNA gave D and trimming. The sample records over 150,000 clones, more than 70% being singletons. This receptor was obtained from a man between 45 and 60 years old who had recovered from COVID-19. The sequenced sample was peripheral blood.

CDR3 protein: CASSPRAGGRVTDTQYF. The DNA for the CDR3 is TGTGCCAGCAGCCCTAGGGCGGGGGGCAGAGTCACAGATACGCAGTATTTT. The genes are TRBV7-9 and TRBJ2-3; TRBD2 agrees at 8 bases. Germline values: CDR1 SEHNR, CDR2 FQNEAQ (reference sequence). The V segment lost 5 bases and the J segment 2 bases; nucleotides outside the gene matches: 12. The CDR3 is 17 residues long. The whole variable domain, remainder taken from reference TRBV7-9 and TRBJ2-3, is DTGVSQNPRHKITKRGQNVTFRCDPISEHNRLYWYRQTLGQGPEFLTYFQNEAQLEKSRLLSDRFSAERPKGSFSTLEIQRTEQGDSAMYLCASSPRAGGRVTDTQYFGPGTRLTVL.